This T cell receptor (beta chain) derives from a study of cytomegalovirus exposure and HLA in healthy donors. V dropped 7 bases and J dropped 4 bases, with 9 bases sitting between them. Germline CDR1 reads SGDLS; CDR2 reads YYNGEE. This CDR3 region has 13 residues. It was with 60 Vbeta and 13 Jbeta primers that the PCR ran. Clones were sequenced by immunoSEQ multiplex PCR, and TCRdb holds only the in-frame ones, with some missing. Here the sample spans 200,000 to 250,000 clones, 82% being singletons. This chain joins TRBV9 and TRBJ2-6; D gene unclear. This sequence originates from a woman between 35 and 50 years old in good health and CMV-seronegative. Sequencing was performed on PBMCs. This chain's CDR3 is CASGPYGANVLTF. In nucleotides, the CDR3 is TGTGCCAGCGGTCCCTACGGGGCCAACGTCCTGACTTTC.